The clone carrying this TCR beta chain showed up many times. The antigen is undetermined. This CDR3 is built from 14 residues. The V end lost 0 bases, the J end lost 4 bases, and 13 bases lay between the germline ends. The germline V gene has CDR1 DFQATT and CDR2 SNEGSKA (reference sequence). This record comes from a study of T cells after yellow fever vaccination. Study overall: SMART-Seq v4 Ultra Low Input handled preparation of low-cell-number fractions.

Template switching by 5'RACE produced TCR cDNA, adding a universal primer site and UMIs. In TCRdb, the 5' RACE reads were re-called with MiXCR into one record per CDR3 protein. The table records about 220,000 distinct CDR3 sequences, approximately 3% of them present only once. Study-level points and caveats: Across the CD4 and CD8 compartments, a small share of clonotypes was present in both.

The source was CD4+ T cells sorted from PBMCs, collected 10 days after the yellow fever booster vaccination. The chain is built from TRBV20-1 and TRBJ2-7, with D uncertain. The sequence derives from a man between 18 and 35 years old who received the YFV17D yellow fever vaccine. CDR3: CSARDPVGLYEQYV. CDR3 bases: TGCAGTGCTAGAGATCCCGTGGGGTTGTACGAGCAGTACGTC.